This T cell receptor beta chain appears in the sequencing data of a study of blood T cell repertoires in COVID-19. In the study overall: PBMCs, B-cell-depleted T cells, or T cells were the source of the cDNA or gDNA that made up the material.

Source study methods: The authors estimated nucleated cell counts from reference gene primer amplification. Produced via immunoSEQ multiplex PCR; TCRdb's table is partial and in-frame only. The V and J calls and clone size are taken from that table; D and trimming were inferred from the DNA. Seen here are some 290,000 clones, about 76% observed once, and the top ten hold less than 3%. V was cut by 2 bases and J by 5 bases, with 11 bases left in between. CDR1 and CDR2 (germline): SGHRS, YFSETQ. This CDR3 has 14 amino acids. Source material: peripheral blood. This chain joins TRBV5-1 and TRBJ1-5, with D possibly being TRBD1 (5 bases). This sequence was found in a woman aged 60-70 years with active or convalescent COVID-19. CDR3 protein: CASSFGGDDQPQHF. CDR3 nucleotides: TGCGCCAGCAGCTTCGGAGGGGACGATCAGCCCCAGCATTTT.